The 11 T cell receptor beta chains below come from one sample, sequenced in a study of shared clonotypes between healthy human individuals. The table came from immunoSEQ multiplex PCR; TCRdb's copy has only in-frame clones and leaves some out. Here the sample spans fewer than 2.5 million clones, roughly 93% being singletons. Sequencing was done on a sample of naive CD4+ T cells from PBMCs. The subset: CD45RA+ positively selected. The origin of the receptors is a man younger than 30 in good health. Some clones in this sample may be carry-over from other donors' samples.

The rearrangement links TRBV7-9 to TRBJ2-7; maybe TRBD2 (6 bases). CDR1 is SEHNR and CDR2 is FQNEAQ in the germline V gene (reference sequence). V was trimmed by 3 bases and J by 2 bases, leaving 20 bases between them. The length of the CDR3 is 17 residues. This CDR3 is CASSFSPGHSGTYEQYF. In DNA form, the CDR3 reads TGTGCCAGCAGCTTCTCCCCTGGCCATAGCGGCACCTACGAGCAGTACTTC.

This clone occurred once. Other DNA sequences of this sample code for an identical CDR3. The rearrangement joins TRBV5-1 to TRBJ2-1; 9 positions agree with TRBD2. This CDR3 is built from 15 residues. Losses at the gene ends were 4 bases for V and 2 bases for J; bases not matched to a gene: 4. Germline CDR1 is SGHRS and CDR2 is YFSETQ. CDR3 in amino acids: CASSPVAGAYNEQFF. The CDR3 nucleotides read TGCGCCAGCAGCCCTGTAGCGGGAGCCTACAATGAGCAGTTCTTC.

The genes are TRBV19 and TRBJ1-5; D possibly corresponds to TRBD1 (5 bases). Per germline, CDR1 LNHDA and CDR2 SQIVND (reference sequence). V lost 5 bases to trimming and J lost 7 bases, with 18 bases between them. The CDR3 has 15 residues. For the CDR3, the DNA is TGTGCCAGTAGTCCTAAGGACAACACGGGGCAGCCCCAGCATTTT. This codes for CASSPKDNTGQPQHF.

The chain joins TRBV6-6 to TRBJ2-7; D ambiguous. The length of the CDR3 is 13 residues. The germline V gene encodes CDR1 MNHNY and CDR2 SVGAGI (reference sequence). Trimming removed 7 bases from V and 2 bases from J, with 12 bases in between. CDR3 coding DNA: TGTGCCAGCAAGATCACCAATACCTACGAGCAGTACTTC. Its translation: CASKITNTYEQYF.

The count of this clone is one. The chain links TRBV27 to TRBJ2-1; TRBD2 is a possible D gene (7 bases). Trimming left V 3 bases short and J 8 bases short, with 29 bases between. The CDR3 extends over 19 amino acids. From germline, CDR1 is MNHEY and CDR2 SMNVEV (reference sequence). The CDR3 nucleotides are TGTGCCAGCAGTTTGGAGGGGGTGCGACGGGGAGGGCCAAGGGATGAGCAGTTCTTC. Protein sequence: CASSLEGVRRGGPRDEQFF.

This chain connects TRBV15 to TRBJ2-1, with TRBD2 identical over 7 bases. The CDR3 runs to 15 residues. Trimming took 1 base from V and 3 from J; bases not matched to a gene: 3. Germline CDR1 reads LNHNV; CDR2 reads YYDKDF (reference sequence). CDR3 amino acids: CATSRGGTNYNEQFF. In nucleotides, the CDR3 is TGTGCCACCAGCAGAGGGGGGACTAACTACAATGAGCAGTTCTTC. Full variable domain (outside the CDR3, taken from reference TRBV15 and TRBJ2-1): DAMVIQNPRYQVTQFGKPVTLSCSQTLNHNVMYWYQQKSSQAPKLLFHYYDKDFNNEADTPDNFQSRRPNTSFCFLDIRSPGLGDTAMYLCATSRGGTNYNEQFFGPGTRLTVL.

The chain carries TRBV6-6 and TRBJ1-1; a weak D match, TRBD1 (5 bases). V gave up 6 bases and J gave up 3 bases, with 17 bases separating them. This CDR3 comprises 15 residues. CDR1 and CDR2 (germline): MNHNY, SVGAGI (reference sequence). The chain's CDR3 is CASSPPRQTYTEAFF. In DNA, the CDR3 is TGTGCCAGCAGCCCCCCAAGACAGACATACACTGAAGCTTTCTTT.

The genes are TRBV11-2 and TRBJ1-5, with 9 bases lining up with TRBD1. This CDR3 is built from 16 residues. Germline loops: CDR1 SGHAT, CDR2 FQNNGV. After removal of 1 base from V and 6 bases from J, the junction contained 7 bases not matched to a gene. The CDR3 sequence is CASSLGRGQGFQPQHF. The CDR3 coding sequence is TGTGCCAGCAGCTTAGGAAGGGGACAGGGCTTTCAGCCCCAGCATTTT.

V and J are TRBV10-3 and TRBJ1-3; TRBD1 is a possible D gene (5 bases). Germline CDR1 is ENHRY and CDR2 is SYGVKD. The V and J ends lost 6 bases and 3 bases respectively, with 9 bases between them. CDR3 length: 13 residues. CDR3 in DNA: TGTGCCATCAGCGGAGGGGTTGGAAACACCATATATTTT. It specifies CAISGGVGNTIYF.

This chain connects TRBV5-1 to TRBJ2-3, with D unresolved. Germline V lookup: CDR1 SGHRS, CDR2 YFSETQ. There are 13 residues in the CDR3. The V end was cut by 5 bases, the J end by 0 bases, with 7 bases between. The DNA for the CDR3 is TGCGCCAGCAGAACTTCTAGCACAGATACGCAGTATTTT. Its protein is CASRTSSTDTQYF.

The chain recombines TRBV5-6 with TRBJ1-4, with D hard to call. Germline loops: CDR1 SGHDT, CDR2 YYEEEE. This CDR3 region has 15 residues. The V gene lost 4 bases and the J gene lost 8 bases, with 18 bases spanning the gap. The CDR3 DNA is TGTGCCAGCAGCGCCCTCGGCCCCGTCGAGGAAAAACTGTTTTTT. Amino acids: CASSALGPVEEKLFF. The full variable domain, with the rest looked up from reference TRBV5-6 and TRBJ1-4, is DAGVTQSPTHLIKTRGQQVTLRCSPKSGHDTVSWYQQALGQGPQFIFQYYEEEERQRGNFPDRFSGHQFPNYSSELNVNALLLGDSALYLCASSALGPVEEKLFFGSGTQLSVL.